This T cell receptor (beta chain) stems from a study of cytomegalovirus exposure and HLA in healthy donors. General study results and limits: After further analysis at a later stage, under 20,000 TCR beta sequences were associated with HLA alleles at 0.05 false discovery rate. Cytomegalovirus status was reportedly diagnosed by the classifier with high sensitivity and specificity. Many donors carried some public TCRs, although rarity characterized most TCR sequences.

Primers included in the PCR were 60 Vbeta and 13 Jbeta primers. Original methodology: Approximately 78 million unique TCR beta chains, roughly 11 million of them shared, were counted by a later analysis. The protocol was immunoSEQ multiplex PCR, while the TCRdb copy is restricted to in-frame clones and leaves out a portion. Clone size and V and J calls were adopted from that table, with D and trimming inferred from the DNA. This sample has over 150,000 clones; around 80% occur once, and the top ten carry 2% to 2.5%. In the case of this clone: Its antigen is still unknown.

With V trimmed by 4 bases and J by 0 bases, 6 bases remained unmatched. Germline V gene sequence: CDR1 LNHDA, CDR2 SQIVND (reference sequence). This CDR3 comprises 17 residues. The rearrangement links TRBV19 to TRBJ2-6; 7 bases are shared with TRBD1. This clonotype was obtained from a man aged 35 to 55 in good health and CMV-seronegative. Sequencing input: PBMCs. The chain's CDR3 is CASSTGQLTSGANVLTF. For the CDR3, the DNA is TGTGCCAGTAGTACGGGACAGCTAACCTCTGGGGCCAACGTCCTGACTTTC.